Only a few counts were recorded for the clone carrying this T cell receptor (beta chain). The target antigen is unknown. MiXCR, applied by TCRdb to the 5' RACE reads, yields one record per CDR3 protein. This sample carries approximately 190,000 distinct CDR3 sequences, around a sixth of them seen once, and the ten largest clones take 35% to 45%. The data originate from a study of identical twins. Overall study results and limits: A cross-sectional statistical analysis, not follow-up of the same donors, supported the conclusions.

The CDR3 consists of 13 residues. V gave up 7 bases and J gave up 6 bases, with 13 bases separating them. Separately, the same data were catalogued under a study of T cells expressing NK-cell markers. From that study: Underlying the TCR beta repertoires were sorted CD3+CD56+NKG2C+, CD3+CD56+NKG2C- and CD3+CD56-NKG2C+ T cells. For several donors, the dominant NKG2C+ clonotypes made up roughly 1.0-7.0% of their CD8+ T cells. It is unclear if expanded NKG2C-expressing clones target HCMV antigens.

The V gene is TRBV12-3 or TRBV12-4, the J gene TRBJ1-5; D is undetermined. Sequences were obtained from CD8+ T cells sorted from blood. The clonotype comes from a woman between 18 and 29 years old in good health. CDR3 in DNA: TGTGCCAGCACCGGCGGGGTTGCTCAGCCCCAGCATTTT. This codes for CASTGGVAQPQHF.